The 7 T cell receptor beta chains in this list originate from one sample, sequenced in a study of T cell responses to AZD1222 COVID-19 vaccine. Sequenced by immunoSEQ multiplex PCR; TCRdb stores in-frame clones only, minus some. The sample has about 100,000 clones; approximately 90% are singletons. This sample comprised peripheral blood, obtained on day 0 of AZD1222 vaccination. These receptors all stem from an adult in good health.

This chain links TRBV27 with TRBJ1-1; unclear D gene. There are 14 residues in the CDR3. Looked up from germline, CDR1 is MNHEY and CDR2 is SMNVEV (reference sequence). V was pared by 1 base and J by 4 bases, with 10 bases between. CDR3 DNA sequence: TGTGCCAGCAGTTTATTTTTGGGCGCCACTGAAGCTTTCTTT. It specifies CASSLFLGATEAFF.

This chain connects TRBV3-1 (or the pseudogene TRBV3-2) to TRBJ1-6, with D perhaps TRBD1 (5 bases). The V gene's germline CDR1 is LGHDT and CDR2 YNNKEL (reference sequence). The CDR3 covers 17 residues. V lost 4 bases and J 4 bases, leaving 17 bases between the germline ends. The CDR3 protein is CASSPAARAAYNSPLHF. Written as DNA, the CDR3 is TGTGCCAGCAGCCCCGCGGCCAGGGCCGCTTATAATTCACCCCTCCACTTT.

The count of this clone is one. The chain employs TRBV2 and TRBJ2-7, with 11 bases matching TRBD2. The CDR3 is 15 amino acids. Per germline, CDR1 SNHLY and CDR2 FYNNEI. V lost 7 bases, J lost 0 bases, and 5 bases stayed unmatched. CDR3: CASKGTSGGSYEQYF. The CDR3 DNA reads as TGTGCCAGCAAGGGTACTAGCGGGGGCTCCTACGAGCAGTACTTC.

The chain employs TRBV5-4 and TRBJ1-4; D is perhaps TRBD1 (5 bases). CDR1 is SGHNT, CDR2 YYREEE, per germline (reference sequence). The CDR3 is made up of 18 amino acids. V was pared by 0 bases and J by 2 bases, with 17 bases between. CDR3 nucleotides: TGTGCCAGCAGCTTGGGGGGGGATACACTCGCGACTAATGAAAAACTGTTTTTT. This sequence encodes CASSLGGDTLATNEKLFF.

This chain links TRBV25-1 with TRBJ1-1, with a possible D match to TRBD1 (5 bases). Germline assignment: CDR1 MGHDK and CDR2 SYGVNS. V was pared by 3 bases and J by 1 base, with 9 bases between. The CDR3 is 14 amino acids. CDR3 DNA: TGTGCCAGCAGTGAGGCAGGGAAGAACACTGAAGCTTTCTTT. It codes for CASSEAGKNTEAFF. The whole variable domain, filled in from reference TRBV25-1 and TRBJ1-1, reads EADIYQTPRYLVIGTGKKITLECSQTMGHDKMYWYQQDPGMELHLIHYSYGVNSTEKGDLSSESTVSRIRTEHFPLTLESARPSHTSQYLCASSEAGKNTEAFFGQGTRLTVV.

The J gene is TRBJ1-3, the V gene TRBV4-2, with D perhaps TRBD1 (5 bases). CDR3 length: 17 amino acids. CDR1 and CDR2 from the germline V gene are LGHNA and YNFKEQ. With 2 bases removed from V and 0 bases from J, the gap between germline ends came to 14 bases. The CDR3 DNA reads TGTGCCAGCAGCCAATACCTCTTAGGGACCTCTGGAAACACCATATATTTT. Translated, it gives CASSQYLLGTSGNTIYF.

J is TRBJ2-5 and V is TRBV2, with 8 bases that match TRBD2. Germline CDR1 is SNHLY and CDR2 is FYNNEI. V lost 8 bases and J lost 2; bases outside the gene matches: 13. This CDR3 region has 16 residues. The CDR3 nucleotides are TGTGCCAGCCGATCCGGGACTAGATCCCTTCAAGAGACCCAGTACTTC. Amino acids: CASRSGTRSLQETQYF. Filled out from reference TRBV2 and TRBJ2-5, the complete variable domain reads EPEVTQTPSHQVTQMGQEVILRCVPISNHLYFYWYRQILGQKVEFLVSFYNNEISEKSEIFDDQFSVERPDGSNFTLKIRSTKLEDSAMYFCASRSGTRSLQETQYFGPGTRLLVL.